A single sample is the source of the 3 T cell receptor beta chains below, sequenced in a study of blood T cell repertoires in COVID-19 (dated by TCRdb to 2020 to 2021). Receptor libraries were prepared by the immunoSEQ multiplex PCR assay. TCRdb took over this immuneACCESS table, retaining in-frame rearrangements with V and J assigned. Such tables are incomplete; in checked studies, under half of the missing clones stem from an unresolved V gene, and the remainder is unexplained. The sample table shows hundreds of thousands of clones, and roughly 87% are seen once. Jointly, the top ten make up roughly 2% of the sample. What was sequenced was PBMCs or T cells enriched from blood (not recorded which). The receptors stem from a woman between 40 and 55 years old with acute COVID-19.

V is TRBV2 and J is TRBJ2-1; 7 bases are shared with TRBD2. This CDR3 spans 11 amino acids. Germline values: CDR1 SNHLY, CDR2 FYNNEI. Losses at the gene ends were 11 bases for V and 10 bases for J; bases not matched to a gene: 8. The DNA of the CDR3 is TGTGCCCGCGAGCGGGGAAGAGAGCAGTTCTTC. Amino acids: CARERGREQFF.

This clone has a handful of counts. The chain couples TRBV5-1 to TRBJ1-4, with D possibly being TRBD1 (6 bases). Germline values: CDR1 SGHRS, CDR2 YFSETQ. V lost 4 bases and J lost 7, with 17 bases in between. The CDR3 spans 15 residues. DNA of the CDR3: TGCGCCAGCAGCCAGGGACACCAAGGGGGTGAAAAACTGTTTTTT. It codes for CASSQGHQGGEKLFF.

This chain links TRBV19 with TRBJ1-2; 8 nucleotides match TRBD1. The CDR3 length is 14 residues. Germline CDR1 LNHDA, CDR2 SQIVND (reference sequence). The junction had 5 bases not matched to a gene; V was cut back by 3 bases and J by 5 bases. The DNA for the CDR3 is TGTGCCAGTAGTATCCCGGACAGGGAGTATGGCTACACCTTC. As protein: CASSIPDREYGYTF.